The 14 T cell receptor beta chains listed next were all sequenced from one sample in a study of identical twins. TCRdb re-called the 5' RACE reads through MiXCR, storing one row per CDR3 protein. The sample carries 400,000 to 500,000 distinct CDR3 sequences, roughly an eighth recorded once. Another study also made use of these data, one on yellow fever vaccine responses in identical twins.

The sample comprised CD4+ T cells sorted from blood. The receptors here all came from a woman younger than 30 in good health.

The gene calls are TRBV6-1 and TRBJ2-1; 9 bases line up with TRBD2. This CDR3 has 16 amino acids. Unmatched junction bases numbered 10, after V lost 6 bases and J lost 4 bases. Germline loops: CDR1 MNHNS, CDR2 SASEGT. The CDR3 nucleotides read TGTGCCAGCAGCCGAGGGGCTAGCGGGATATACAATGAGCAGTTCTTC. Translation: CASSRGASGIYNEQFF.

This rearrangement joins TRBV7-8 to TRBJ2-7; 7 bases fit TRBD1. CDR1 is SGHVS, CDR2 FQNEAQ, per germline. After removal of 1 base from V and 2 bases from J, the junction contained 2 bases not matched to a gene. The CDR3 is 14 residues long. CDR3: CASSLGDSAYEQYF. DNA for the CDR3: TGTGCCAGCAGCTTAGGGGACAGCGCCTACGAGCAGTACTTC.

The CDR3 DNA is TGTGCCAGCAGCACATCTCCGACGGGACGTGAGCAGTTCTTC. Translating it yields CASSTSPTGREQFF. The V call is TRBV2, the J call TRBJ2-1, with D possibly being TRBD1 or TRBD2 (5 bases each). V gave up 6 bases and J gave up 9 bases, with 18 bases separating them. CDR1 is SNHLY, CDR2 FYNNEI, per germline. The CDR3 loop spans 14 amino acids.

This chain connects TRBV4-2 to TRBJ2-1; 14 bases fit TRBD2. V was pared by 4 bases and J by 9 bases, with 11 bases of the junction left unmatched. This CDR3 has 17 amino acids. Germline V gives CDR1 LGHNA, CDR2 YNFKEQ. The CDR3 protein is CASSPRPGLAGAGEQFF. As DNA, the CDR3 is TGTGCCAGCAGCCCCCGACCGGGACTAGCGGGAGCTGGTGAGCAGTTCTTC.

V is TRBV5-1 and J is TRBJ1-1, with 10 bases that match TRBD1. Germline CDR1 SGHRS, CDR2 YFSETQ. With 0 bases clipped from V and 5 bases from J, the junction kept 1 base outside the gene matches. This CDR3 contains 14 residues. The CDR3 region has the DNA TGCGCCAGCAGCTTGGGGGACAGGGGAACTGAAGCTTTCTTT. Residues: CASSLGDRGTEAFF.

For the CDR3, the DNA is TGCAGCGTTGAAAGGCAGGGGGACGAGCAGTACTTC. This sequence encodes CSVERQGDEQYF. The V call is TRBV29-1, the J call TRBJ2-7; 7 nucleotides agree with TRBD1. Germline CDR1 reads SQVTM; CDR2 reads ANQGSEA. CDR3 length: 12 amino acids. Trimming took 2 bases from V and 5 from J; bases not matched to a gene: 3.

V gene TRBV7-9 combines with J gene TRBJ2-3; 7 bases map to TRBD2. This CDR3 is built from 16 residues. CDR1 is SEHNR, CDR2 FQNEAQ, per germline (reference sequence). V lost 6 bases and J lost 0; bases outside the gene matches: 9. This chain's CDR3 is CASRQSLALSTDTQYF. The CDR3 DNA is TGTGCCAGCAGACAGTCACTAGCGTTAAGCACAGATACGCAGTATTTT. Using reference TRBV7-9 and TRBJ2-3 for the parts outside the CDR3, the full variable domain is DTGVSQNPRHKITKRGQNVTFRCDPISEHNRLYWYRQTLGQGPEFLTYFQNEAQLEKSRLLSDRFSAERPKGSFSTLEIQRTEQGDSAMYLCASRQSLALSTDTQYFGPGTRLTVL.

This sequence joins TRBV5-5 and TRBJ2-2; D may be TRBD1 (5 bases). The CDR3 runs 14 residues. Germline assignment: CDR1 SGHKS and CDR2 YYEKEE (reference sequence). V dropped 0 bases and J dropped 7 bases, with 10 bases sitting between them. The CDR3 DNA reads TGTGCCAGCAGCTTGGGGGGCCGGCTCGGGGAGCTGTTTTTT. This sequence encodes CASSLGGRLGELFF.

This clonotype was picked up a small number of times. The chain uses TRBV20-1 and TRBJ2-1; 9 nucleotides agree with TRBD2. The J segment lost 9 bases and the V segment lost 0 bases, leaving 9 bases of the junction unmatched. Germline CDR1 DFQATT, CDR2 SNEGSKA (reference sequence). The CDR3 length is 15 residues. The CDR3 sequence: CSARDAREGRSEQFF. The CDR3 DNA is TGCAGTGCTAGAGATGCGCGGGAGGGCCGTAGTGAGCAGTTCTTC.

This clonotype was observed a handful of times. J is TRBJ2-5 and V is TRBV10-3, with D hard to call. V lost 0 bases and J 5 bases, leaving 7 bases between the germline ends. The CDR3 runs to 13 residues. Germline V gene sequence: CDR1 ENHRY, CDR2 SYGVKD. The CDR3 region is CAISESPTETQYF. The CDR3 DNA reads TGTGCCATCAGTGAGTCACCCACCGAGACCCAGTACTTC.

This clonotype was found many times. V and J are TRBV6-2 or TRBV6-3 and TRBJ2-7; TRBD2 matches at 11 bases. The CDR3 covers 15 residues. The J segment lost 3 bases and the V segment lost 4 bases, leaving 5 bases of the junction unmatched. CDR1 MNHEY and CDR2 SVGEGT come from the germline V gene. For the CDR3, the DNA is TGTGCCAGCAGTTCTGTCGGGACTAGCGGCTACGAGCAGTACTTC. Protein: CASSSVGTSGYEQYF.

The chain carries TRBV19 and TRBJ1-5; D unresolved. The V end was cut by 10 bases, the J end by 4 bases, with 11 bases between. This CDR3 is 12 amino acids long. Per the germline V gene, CDR1 is LNHDA and CDR2 is SQIVND (reference sequence). CDR3 nucleotide sequence: TGTGCCACACAGAGCCAGAATCAGCCCCAGCATTTT. Protein product: CATQSQNQPQHF.

The V call is TRBV4-1, the J call TRBJ1-5; 7 bases fit TRBD1. This CDR3 spans 15 amino acids. The V gene end was trimmed by 0 bases and the J gene end by 3 bases; junction bases not matched to a gene: 2. Per the germline V gene, CDR1 is MGHRA and CDR2 is YSYEKL. The CDR3 bases are TGCGCCAGCAGCCAAGAGACAGGGTACAATCAGCCCCAGCATTTT. This gives the protein CASSQETGYNQPQHF.

Points on this clonotype: One junction end does not reproduce the germline sequence, and a read error may be involved. The chain has TRBV12-3 or TRBV12-4 and TRBJ1-4; 12 bases agree with TRBD1. The CDR3 runs to 18 residues. The CDR3 spells CARSKPGQGARINEKLFF. In DNA form, the CDR3 reads TGTGCCCGCAGTAAACCGGGACAGGGGGCGCGGATTAATGAAAAACTGTTTTTT.